Listed below are T cell receptor beta chains from one sample, sequenced in a study of T cell repertoires in cytomegalovirus infection. MiXCR, applied by TCRdb to the reads, yields one record per CDR3 protein. The sample shows roughly 700,000 distinct CDR3 sequences, around 32% of them seen only once. Their recognized antigens are unknown. Here the sequenced sample was cultured PBMCs, taken from culture after CMV antigen stimulation. These receptors originate from a human donor in good health (CMV status not recorded). Some clones in this sample may be carry-over from other donors' samples. The CDR3 runs from the conserved cysteine through the conserved F or W. D genes are given only for firm matches. Only part of the rows carry a size: once, few, many, or a class if the clone is expanded.

D	V	size	J	DNA	CDR3
NA	TRBV19	NA	TRBJ2-3	TGTGCCAGTAGTATAGACTGGGACGGCACAGATACGCAGTATTTT	CASSIDWDGTDTQYF
NA	TRBV2	NA	TRBJ1-6	TGTGCCAGTCACAGGGAGGTGGATTCACCCCTCCACTTT	CASHREVDSPLHF
NA	TRBV7-2	NA	TRBJ1-3	TGTGCCAGCAGCTTCCCCCGGAACACTCTGGAAAACACCATATATTTT	CASSFPRNTLENTIYF
NA	TRBV5-4	NA	TRBJ1-1	TGTGCCAGCAGCCCGCCCGGCATCTTTGAAGCTTTCTTT	CASSPPGIFEAFF
NA	TRBV7-2	few	TRBJ2-7	TGTGCCAGCAGCCATGGGAGTTCCTCCTACGAGCAGTACTTC	CASSHGSSSYEQYF
TRBD1	TRBV7-6	NA	TRBJ1-6	TGTGCCAGCAGCTCCTCGGGGGACAGCAATTCACCCCTCCACTTT	CASSSSGDSNSPLHF
TRBD2	TRBV5-1	NA	TRBJ2-1	TGCGCCAGCAGCCCGGGGGGGCCTGATTCCTACAATGAGCAGTTCTTC	CASSPGGPDSYNEQFF
NA	TRBV3-1	NA	TRBJ2-5	TGTGCCAGCGCTACTTCGCCCGGGACCCAGTACTTC	CASATSPGTQYF
TRBD2	TRBV7-2	many	TRBJ2-7	TGTGCCAGCAGCTTAGGGCTAGCGGGAGTGGGTGAGCAGTACTTC	CASSLGLAGVGEQYF
TRBD2	TRBV7-2	few	TRBJ2-3	TGTGCCAGCAGCTCCAGACTAGCGGACGTGCAGTATTTT	CASSSRLADVQYF
TRBD2	TRBV28	few	TRBJ2-1	TGTGCCAGCAGTCCCAGCGGGGCGAACTACAATGAGCAGTTCTTC	CASSPSGANYNEQFF
NA	TRBV7-2	few	TRBJ1-4	TGTGCCAGCAGCTTAGGGGCAGGGGAGGGTGAAAAACTGTTTTTT	CASSLGAGEGEKLFF
NA	TRBV11-2	NA	TRBJ1-6	TGTGCCAGCAGCGGGGGGGGTAATTCACCCCTCCACTTT	CASSGGGNSPLHF
TRBD2	TRBV11-2	NA	TRBJ2-3	TGTGCCAGCAGCCGCGGCTTCGGCGGGGGGGCTGAAGATACGCAGTATTTT	CASSRGFGGGAEDTQYF
TRBD2	TRBV10-3	NA	TRBJ2-3	TGTGCCATCAGTGAGTCAAGCGGGAGCGATACGCAGTATTTT	CAISESSGSDTQYF
NA	TRBV12-3/TRBV12-4	many	TRBJ1-2	TGTGCCAGCAGTTTTGCAAATAACTATGGCTACACCTTC	CASSFANNYGYTF
NA	TRBV20-1	NA	TRBJ2-1	TGCAGTGTGGAGGGACTCTACAATGAGCAGTTCTTC	CSVEGLYNEQFF
NA	TRBV7-9	NA	TRBJ1-1	TGTGCCAGCAGCTTAACGACGACGTACACTGAAGCTTTCTTT	CASSLTTTYTEAFF
TRBD1	TRBV29-1	NA	TRBJ2-7	TGCAGCGCCCGCGTGGGGACAGGGGGCAACGAGCAGTACTTC	CSARVGTGGNEQYF
TRBD1	TRBV20-1	NA	TRBJ1-6	TGCAGTGCCATAGGACAGGGCGGATCACCCCTCCACTTT	CSAIGQGGSPLHF
TRBD1	TRBV7-9	many	TRBJ2-4	TGTGCCAGCAGCCCCCGCCCCCGACAGGGTGTCAAAAACATTCAGTACTTC	CASSPRPRQGVKNIQYF
NA	TRBV20-1	NA	TRBJ2-3	TGCAGTGCTCCGGCCCGGAGGCAGTATTTT	CSAPARRQYF
TRBD2	TRBV7-2	few	TRBJ2-1	TGTGCCAGCAGCGACCTAGCGGGGGACTACAATGAGCAGTTCTTC	CASSDLAGDYNEQFF
NA	TRBV20-1	few	TRBJ1-5	TGCAGTGCTAGAGATCCCGCTGGGTGGGATTCCCAGCATTTT	CSARDPAGWDSQHF
NA	TRBV19	NA	TRBJ1-1	TGTGCCAGTAGTATATCACGGGGCAGGGACACTGAAGCTTTCTTT	CASSISRGRDTEAFF
NA	TRBV6-1	NA	TRBJ2-5	TGTGCGGCCGGGTTGGCGGTCTCCCAAGAGACCCAGTACTTC	CAAGLAVSQETQYF
NA	TRBV5-4	NA	TRBJ2-6	TGTGCCAGCAGCCGAATGGGCCCTCTCTCTGGGGCCAACGTCCTGACTTTC	CASSRMGPLSGANVLTF
NA	TRBV6-1	NA	TRBJ1-6	TGTGCCAGCAGCCCGGGACTTTATAATTCACCCCTCCACTTT	CASSPGLYNSPLHF
NA	TRBV7-8	many	TRBJ2-6	TGTGCCAGCAGCGGTTCAAGGCACTCTGGGGCCAACGTCCTGACTTTC	CASSGSRHSGANVLTF
NA	TRBV7-9	NA	TRBJ2-3	TGTGCCAGCAGCTTACAATGGTCTAGCACAGATACGCAGTATTTT	CASSLQWSSTDTQYF
TRBD2	TRBV7-8	many	TRBJ2-1	TGTGCCAGCAGCGACGCATTCGGGAGGTCGGGCAATGAGCAGTTCTTC	CASSDAFGRSGNEQFF
NA	TRBV12-3/TRBV12-4	many	TRBJ2-5	TGTGCCAGCAGCCCTTACAGGATCCAAGAGACCCAGTACTTC	CASSPYRIQETQYF
TRBD2	TRBV7-2	many	TRBJ2-7	TGTGCCAGCAGCTTAGCGAGGAGACTAGCGGGGGGGACCGGCGAGCAGTACTTC	CASSLARRLAGGTGEQYF
NA	TRBV6-2/TRBV6-3	NA	TRBJ2-5	TGTGCCAGCAGTTTCCCGTCTGAGACCCAGTACTTC	CASSFPSETQYF
TRBD2	TRBV6-2/TRBV6-3	NA	TRBJ2-7	TGTGCCAGCGGCCGGACTAGCGGGAGTTACGAGCAGTACTTC	CASGRTSGSYEQYF
NA	TRBV7-9	few	TRBJ1-6	TGTGCCAGCAGTGACAGTTATAGCTCCTATAATTCACCCCTCCACTTT	CASSDSYSSYNSPLHF
NA	TRBV4-1	few	TRBJ2-7	TGCGCCAGCAGCCAAGATTTAAAGGTCAGAGACGAGCAGTACTTC	CASSQDLKVRDEQYF
NA	TRBV19	few	TRBJ2-4	TGTGCCAGCGTGGGCCCGTCCAAAAACATTCAGTACTTC	CASVGPSKNIQYF
NA	TRBV12-3/TRBV12-4	few	TRBJ2-1	TGTGCCAGCAGTACACAGGGCGGCCCCTACAATGAGCAGTTCTTC	CASSTQGGPYNEQFF
NA	TRBV24-1	NA	TRBJ2-3	TGTGCCACCAGACTGAACAGAGATACGCAGTATTTT	CATRLNRDTQYF
NA	TRBV19	NA	TRBJ2-1	TGTGCCAGTAGTATAAGGGACGGGGTGGGGGATGAGCAGTTCTTC	CASSIRDGVGDEQFF
NA	TRBV6-6	few	TRBJ1-5	TGTGCCAGCAGGGGCCCTATCAGGGGACAGCCCCAGCATTTT	CASRGPIRGQPQHF
TRBD2	TRBV5-4	NA	TRBJ2-2	TGTGCCAGCAGCCCGTCGGGCGGGAGAAACACCGGGGAGCTGTTTTTT	CASSPSGGRNTGELFF
NA	TRBV7-9	NA	TRBJ2-5	TGTGCCAGCGGGGACGTCAAGGAGACCCAGTACTTC	CASGDVKETQYF
NA	TRBV2	few	TRBJ1-4	TGTGCCAGCAGTGAACGCCTTCCGGGACTTTCAACTAATGAAAAACTGTTTTTT	CASSERLPGLSTNEKLFF
TRBD2	TRBV12-3/TRBV12-4	few	TRBJ2-1	TGTGCCAGCAGAGATGTACTAGCGGGGTTAGGCTCCTACAATGAGCAGTTCTTC	CASRDVLAGLGSYNEQFF
NA	TRBV7-6	few	TRBJ1-4	TGTGCCAGCAGCTCCACGCCCCGTGGTGCAACTAATGAAAAACTGTTTTTT	CASSSTPRGATNEKLFF
NA	TRBV19	few	TRBJ2-3	TGTGCCAGTAGTATGCCTGGTGCAGATACGCAGTATTTT	CASSMPGADTQYF
TRBD2	TRBV20-1	NA	TRBJ2-7	TGCAGTGCTAGAGATGTCCGGCCTAGCGGTTACGAGCAGTACTTC	CSARDVRPSGYEQYF
NA	TRBV6-2/TRBV6-3	NA	TRBJ2-1	TGTGCCAGCAGTACCAGACAGGTGCGCTCCTACAATGAGCAGTTCTTC	CASSTRQVRSYNEQFF
NA	TRBV12-3/TRBV12-4	NA	TRBJ1-2	TGTGCCAATACTAGGACACCTCATACTAACTATGGCTACACCTTC	CANTRTPHTNYGYTF